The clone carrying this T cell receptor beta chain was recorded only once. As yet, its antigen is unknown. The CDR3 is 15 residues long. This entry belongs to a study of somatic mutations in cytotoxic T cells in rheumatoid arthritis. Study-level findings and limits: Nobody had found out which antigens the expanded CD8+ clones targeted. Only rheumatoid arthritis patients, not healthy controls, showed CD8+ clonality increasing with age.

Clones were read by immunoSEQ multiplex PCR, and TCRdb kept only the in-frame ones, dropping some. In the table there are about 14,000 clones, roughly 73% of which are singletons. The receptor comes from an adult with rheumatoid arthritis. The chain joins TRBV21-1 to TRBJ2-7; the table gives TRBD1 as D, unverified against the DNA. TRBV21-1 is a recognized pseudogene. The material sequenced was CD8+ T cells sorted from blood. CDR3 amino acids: CASSKTGTGGREQYV. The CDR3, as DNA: TGTGCCAGCAGCAAAACCGGGACAGGGGGTAGGGAGCAGTACGTC.